This T cell receptor (beta chain) was identified during a study of T-cell memory formation after mild COVID-19 (dated by TCRdb to the early 2020s). General notes on the study: TCR sequence clusters from the two donors were largely donor specific. In two donors, T-cell clones that expanded and contracted after mild COVID-19 were followed by sequencing TCRalpha and TCRbeta repertoires longitudinally. The cohort was made up of two young adult volunteers, one female and one male, who were previously healthy. The study at large found these results: The study included only a couple of mild cases, and larger cohorts that include severe cases with pre-infection samples were judged to be necessary. Contracting CD4+ clones were found mainly in CM and EM memory subsets, while CD8+ clones were enriched in EMRA. Some responding clones were detected in pre-infection memory, which suggested that pre-existing cross-reactive memory T cells had joined the SARS-CoV-2 response. SARS-CoV-2 specificity of the second-wave clones peaking on day 37 was not confirmed. From day 15 to 85, contracting clones showed balanced CD4/CD8 phenotypes, whereas a second wave of clones that expanded from day 15 to 37 leaned towards CD4+.

A word on this clonotype: This clone's antigen is unknown. Base quality data are lacking; no much larger clone is found one base away.

Sequencing instrument: Illumina NovaSeq 6000. Using 5'RACE with constant-segment primers, TCRalpha and TCRbeta cDNA libraries were constructed, with sample barcodes and unique molecular identifiers added in the process. RNA was extracted from every sample with Trizol reagent. The libraries were amplified in two PCR steps, and the second step added a second sample barcode and Illumina TruSeq adapters. Libraries were sequenced on an Illumina NovaSeq with 2 x 150 bp paired-end reads. For the original study's pipeline: The reads were demultiplexed and collapsed into UMI-guided consensus sequences using migec v1.2.7. Using mixcr v2.1.11, UMI consensuses were aligned to TRA and TRB V and J templates and then assembled into clonotypes. Expanded or contracted clonotypes were those called significant by both edgeR and NoisET, with noise models trained on biological replicates. For edgeR calls, a false discovery rate-adjusted p below 0.01 and a log2 fold-change threshold of 1 were applied. PCA with hierarchical clustering of max-normalized trajectories of the 1000 most abundant clonotypes was used as exploratory dynamics analysis. Separately sequenced CD4+ and CD8+ repertoires were used to assign the CD4 or CD8 phenotype of responding clones. TCRdb reprocessed the public reads (quality trimming at Q25 with fastp, clone calling with MiXCR) and kept in-frame beta chains. Each CDR3 protein gets just one entry, which takes the most common genes and DNA from the rows behind it. TCRdb, rather than the study authors, made the V and J calls. Across this sample there are 35,000 to 55,000 distinct CDR3 sequences, with approximately 9.7% seen only once. The ten largest clones capture around 11% of the sample.

Ficoll-Paque density gradient centrifugation was used to isolate PBMCs. The CDR3 sequence holds 14 residues, the cysteine and phenylalanine included. The retained sequence is limited to the CDR3, 42 bases, with the frame set at the first base. The trim is 2 bases for V and 7 bases for J, with a gap of 11 bases between the germline ends. The sequence joins TRBV12-3 or TRBV12-4 to TRBJ1-4, and possibly TRBD1, on 5 matching bases. Sequencing used PBMCs or a T cell subset sorted from them (not recorded which). This TCR was sampled from an adult woman who had mild COVID-19 (a few samples of this study predate the infection). The sample titles of this study are shuffled in the database, so cell type and time point are left out; the donor was told from shared clones. The nucleotide sequence reads TGTGCCAGCAGTTTACAGGGAGCTTTTGAAAAACTGTTTTTT. The translation is CASSLQGAFEKLFF.